This TCR beta chain appears in the sequencing data of a study of shared clonotypes between healthy human individuals. Researchers ran the assay at a deep level. Measured with immunoSEQ multiplex PCR; TCRdb has only the in-frame clones, and not every one. The profile covers over a million clones, with roughly 96% appearing a single time and over 1% taken by the ten largest. Trimming at V came to 7 bases and at J to 5 bases, leaving 9 bases not matched to a gene. The CDR3 runs to 14 residues. CDR1 and CDR2 from the germline V gene are SNHLY and FYNNEI. Notes on this clone: Its antigen is currently unknown.

Whole-study results and caveats: Generally, estimated richness proved larger in naive subsets than it did in memory subsets. Researchers sampled only blood; tissue repertoires likely differ.

The donors were adults (healthy and HIV-negative) with no recent acute infections or vaccinations. V usage is TRBV2 and J usage is TRBJ2-5, with 8 bases identical to TRBD1. Source material: naive CD4+ T cells sorted from blood. Subset noted: CD45RA+ positively selected. The TCR originated in a man under 40 in good health. Here the CDR3 reads CASIDSGGAETQYF. CDR3 DNA: TGTGCCAGCATTGATTCAGGGGGCGCGGAGACCCAGTACTTC.